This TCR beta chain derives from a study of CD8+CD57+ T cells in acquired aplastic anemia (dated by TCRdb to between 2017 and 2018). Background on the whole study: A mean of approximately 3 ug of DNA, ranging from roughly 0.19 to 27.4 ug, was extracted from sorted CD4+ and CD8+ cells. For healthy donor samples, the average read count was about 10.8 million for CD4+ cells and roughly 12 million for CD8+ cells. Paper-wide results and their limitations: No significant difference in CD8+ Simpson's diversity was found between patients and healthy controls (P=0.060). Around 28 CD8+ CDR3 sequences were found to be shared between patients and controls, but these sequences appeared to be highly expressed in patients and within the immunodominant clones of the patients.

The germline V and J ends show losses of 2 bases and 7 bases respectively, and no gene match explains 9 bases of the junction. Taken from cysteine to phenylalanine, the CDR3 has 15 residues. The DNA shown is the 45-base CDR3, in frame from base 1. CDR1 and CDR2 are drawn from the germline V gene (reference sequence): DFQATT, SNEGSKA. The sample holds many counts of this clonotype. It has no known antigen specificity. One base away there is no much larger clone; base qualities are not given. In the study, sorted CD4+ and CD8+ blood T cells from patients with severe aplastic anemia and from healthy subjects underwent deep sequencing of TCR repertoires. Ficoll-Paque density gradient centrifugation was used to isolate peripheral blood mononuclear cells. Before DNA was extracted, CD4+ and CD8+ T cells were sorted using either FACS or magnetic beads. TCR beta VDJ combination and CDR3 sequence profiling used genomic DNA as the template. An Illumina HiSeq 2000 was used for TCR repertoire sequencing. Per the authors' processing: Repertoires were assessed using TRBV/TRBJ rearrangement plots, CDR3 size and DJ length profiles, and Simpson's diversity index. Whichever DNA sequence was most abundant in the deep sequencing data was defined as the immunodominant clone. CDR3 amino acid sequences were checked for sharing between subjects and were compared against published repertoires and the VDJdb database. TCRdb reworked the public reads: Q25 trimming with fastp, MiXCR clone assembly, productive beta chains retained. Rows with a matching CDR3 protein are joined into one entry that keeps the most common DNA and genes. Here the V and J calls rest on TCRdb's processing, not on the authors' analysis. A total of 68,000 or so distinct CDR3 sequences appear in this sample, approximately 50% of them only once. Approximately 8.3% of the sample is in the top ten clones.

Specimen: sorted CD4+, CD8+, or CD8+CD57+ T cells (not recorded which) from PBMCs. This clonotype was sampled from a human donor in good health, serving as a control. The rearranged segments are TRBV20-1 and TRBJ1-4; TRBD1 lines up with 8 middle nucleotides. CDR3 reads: CSARPRTGPGEKLFF. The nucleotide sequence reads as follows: TGCAGTGCTAGACCCCGGACAGGGCCCGGTGAAAAACTGTTTTTT.